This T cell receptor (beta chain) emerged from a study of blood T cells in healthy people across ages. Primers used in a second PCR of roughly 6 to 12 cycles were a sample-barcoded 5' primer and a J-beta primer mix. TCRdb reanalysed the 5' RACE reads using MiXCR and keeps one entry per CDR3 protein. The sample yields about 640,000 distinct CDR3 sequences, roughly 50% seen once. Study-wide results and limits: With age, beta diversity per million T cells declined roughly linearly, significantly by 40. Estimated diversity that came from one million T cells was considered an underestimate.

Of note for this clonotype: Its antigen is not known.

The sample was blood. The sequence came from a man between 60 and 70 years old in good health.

The CDR3, as DNA: TGTGCCAGCAGCTTATGGGGAGCGGGGGAAGAGACCCAGTACTTC. It encodes CASSLWGAGEETQYF. The chain has TRBV7-9 and TRBJ2-5; 8 nucleotides agree with TRBD2. The CDR3 contains 15 residues. CDR1 SEHNR and CDR2 FQNEAQ come from the germline V gene (reference sequence). The ends lost 2 bases at V and 3 bases at J; junction bases unmatched: 5. The complete variable domain, with remaining parts taken from reference TRBV7-9 and TRBJ2-5, reads DTGVSQNPRHKITKRGQNVTFRCDPISEHNRLYWYRQTLGQGPEFLTYFQNEAQLEKSRLLSDRFSAERPKGSFSTLEIQRTEQGDSAMYLCASSLWGAGEETQYFGPGTRLLVL.